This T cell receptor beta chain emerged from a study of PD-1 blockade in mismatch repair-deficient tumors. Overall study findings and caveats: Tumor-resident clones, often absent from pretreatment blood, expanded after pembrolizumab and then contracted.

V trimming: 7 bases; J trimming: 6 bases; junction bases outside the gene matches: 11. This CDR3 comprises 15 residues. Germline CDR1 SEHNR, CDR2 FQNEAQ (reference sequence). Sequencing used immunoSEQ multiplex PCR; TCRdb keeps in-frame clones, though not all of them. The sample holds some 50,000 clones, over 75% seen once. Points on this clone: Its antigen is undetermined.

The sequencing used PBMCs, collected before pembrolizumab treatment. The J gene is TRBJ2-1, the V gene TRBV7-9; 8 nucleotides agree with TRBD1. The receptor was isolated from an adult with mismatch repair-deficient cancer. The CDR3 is CASNNGQGTLNEQFF. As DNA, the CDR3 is TGTGCCAGCAACAACGGACAGGGTACCCTCAATGAGCAGTTCTTC.